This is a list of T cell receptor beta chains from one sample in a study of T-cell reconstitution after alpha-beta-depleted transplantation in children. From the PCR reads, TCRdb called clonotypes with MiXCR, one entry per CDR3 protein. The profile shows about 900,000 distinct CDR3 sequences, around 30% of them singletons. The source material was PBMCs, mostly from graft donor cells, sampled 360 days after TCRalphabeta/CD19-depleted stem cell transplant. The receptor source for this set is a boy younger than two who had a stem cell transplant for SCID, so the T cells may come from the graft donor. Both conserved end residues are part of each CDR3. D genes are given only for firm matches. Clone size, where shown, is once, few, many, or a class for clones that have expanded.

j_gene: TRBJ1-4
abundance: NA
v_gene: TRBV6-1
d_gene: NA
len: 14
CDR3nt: TGTGCCAGCAGCGCCACAGCGTTTAATGAAAAACTGTTTTTT
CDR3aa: CASSATAFNEKLFF

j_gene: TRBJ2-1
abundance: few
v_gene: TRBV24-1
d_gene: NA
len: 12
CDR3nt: TGTGCCACCAGTGACCCCCATGATGAGCAGTTCTTC
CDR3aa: CATSDPHDEQFF

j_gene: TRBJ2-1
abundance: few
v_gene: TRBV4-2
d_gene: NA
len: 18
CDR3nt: TGTGCCAGCAGCCTCACCTCGCGTTTCGGGGGCCTCGACAATGAGCAGTTCTTC
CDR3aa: CASSLTSRFGGLDNEQFF

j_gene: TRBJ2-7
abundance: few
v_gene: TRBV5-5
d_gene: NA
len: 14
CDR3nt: TGTGCCAGCAGCCTGGACTTCTTATCCTACGAGCAGTACTTC
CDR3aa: CASSLDFLSYEQYF

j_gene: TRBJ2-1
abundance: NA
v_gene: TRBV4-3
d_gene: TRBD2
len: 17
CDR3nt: TGCGCCAGCAGCCAAGCGCTAGCGGGAGGTAACTACAATGAGCAGTTCTTC
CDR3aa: CASSQALAGGNYNEQFF

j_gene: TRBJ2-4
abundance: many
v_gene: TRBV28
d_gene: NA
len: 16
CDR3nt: TGTGCCAGCAGTTTAGGGGGGTTAGCGGCCAAAAACATTCAGTACTTC
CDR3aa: CASSLGGLAAKNIQYF

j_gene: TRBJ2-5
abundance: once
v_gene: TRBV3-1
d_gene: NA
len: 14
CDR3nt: TGTGCCAGCAGCCAAGAATGGGACCGGGGGACCCAGTACTTC
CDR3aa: CASSQEWDRGTQYF

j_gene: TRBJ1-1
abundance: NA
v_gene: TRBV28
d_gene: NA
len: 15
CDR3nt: TGTGCCAGCAGTCCCTTGACAGAGTTAAACACTGAAGCTTTCTTT
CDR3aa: CASSPLTELNTEAFF

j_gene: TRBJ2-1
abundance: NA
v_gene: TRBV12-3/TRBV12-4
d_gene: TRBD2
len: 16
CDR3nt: TGTGCCAGCAGTTTATGGGGAGCGGGGGGGTACAATGAGCAGTTCTTC
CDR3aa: CASSLWGAGGYNEQFF

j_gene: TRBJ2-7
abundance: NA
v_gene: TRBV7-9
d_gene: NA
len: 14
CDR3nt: TGTGCCAGCAGCTTTCGCGCCCGACCCTACGAGCAGTACTTC
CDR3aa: CASSFRARPYEQYF

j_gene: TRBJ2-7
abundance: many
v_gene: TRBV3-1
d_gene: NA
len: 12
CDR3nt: TGTGCCAGCAGCCATGGGAGCTACGAGCAGTACTTC
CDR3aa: CASSHGSYEQYF

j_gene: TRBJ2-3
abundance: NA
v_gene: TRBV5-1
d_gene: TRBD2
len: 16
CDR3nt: TGCGCCAGCAGCCAAAGACTAGCGGGGGCCAGGGATACGCAGTATTTT
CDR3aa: CASSQRLAGARDTQYF

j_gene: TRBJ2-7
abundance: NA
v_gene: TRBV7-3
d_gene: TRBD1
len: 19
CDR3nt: TGTGCCAGCAGCTTCCTACCGGACAGGAAATCTCCGGTTTTGTACGAGCAGTACTTC
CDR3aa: CASSFLPDRKSPVLYEQYF

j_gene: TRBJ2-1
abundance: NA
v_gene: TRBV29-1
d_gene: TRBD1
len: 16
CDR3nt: TGCAGCGTTTCGCCCCAGGACAGGGGGTCCTACAATGAGCAGTTCTTC
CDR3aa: CSVSPQDRGSYNEQFF

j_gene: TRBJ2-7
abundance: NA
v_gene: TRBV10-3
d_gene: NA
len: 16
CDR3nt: TGTGCCATCAGTGAGGATGGACTCCCTAAGGCCTACGAGCAGTACTTC
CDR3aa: CAISEDGLPKAYEQYF

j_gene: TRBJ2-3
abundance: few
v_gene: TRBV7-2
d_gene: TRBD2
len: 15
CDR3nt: TGTGCCATCCAACGGGGGGGCGGGGGCACAGATACGCAGTATTTT
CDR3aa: CAIQRGGGGTDTQYF

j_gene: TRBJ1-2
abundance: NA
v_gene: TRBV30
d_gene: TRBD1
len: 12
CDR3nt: TGTGCCTGGAGTAAGGGGGCCCGAGGCTACACCTTC
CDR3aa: CAWSKGARGYTF

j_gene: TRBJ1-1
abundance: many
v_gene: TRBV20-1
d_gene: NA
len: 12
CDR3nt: TGCAGTGCGTCGGAAGGAAACACTGAAGCTTTCTTT
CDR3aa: CSASEGNTEAFF

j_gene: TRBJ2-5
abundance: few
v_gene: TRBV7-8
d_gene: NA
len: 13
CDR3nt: TGTGCCAGCTGCCTCCTGCTCGAAGAGACCCAGTACTTC
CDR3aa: CASCLLLEETQYF

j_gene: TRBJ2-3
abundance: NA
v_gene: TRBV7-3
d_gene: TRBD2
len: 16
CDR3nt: TGTGCCAGCAGCTTAATCCCGGGGGGGCGTGTAGATACGCAGTATTTT
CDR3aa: CASSLIPGGRVDTQYF

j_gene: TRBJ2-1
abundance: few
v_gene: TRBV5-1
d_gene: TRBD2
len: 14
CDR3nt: TGCGCCAGCAGCTTCAAGCGGGGAGGGAATGAGCAGTTCTTC
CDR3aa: CASSFKRGGNEQFF

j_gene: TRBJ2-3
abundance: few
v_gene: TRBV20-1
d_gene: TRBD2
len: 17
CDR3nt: TGCAGTGCCAAAAGGACTAGCGGGGGGCCCCGCACAGATACGCAGTATTTT
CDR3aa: CSAKRTSGGPRTDTQYF

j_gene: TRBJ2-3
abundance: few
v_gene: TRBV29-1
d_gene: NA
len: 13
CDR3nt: TGCAGCGTTGAAAAGTGGGCGGCTGATACGCAGTATTTT
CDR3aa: CSVEKWAADTQYF

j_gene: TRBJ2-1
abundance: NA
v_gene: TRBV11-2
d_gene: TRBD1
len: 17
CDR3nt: TGTGCCAGCAGCTTAGGCCTGGACAGGGGGCGGGACAATGAGCAGTTCTTC
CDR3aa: CASSLGLDRGRDNEQFF

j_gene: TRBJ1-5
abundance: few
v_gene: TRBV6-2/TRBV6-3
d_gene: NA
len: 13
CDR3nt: TGTGCCAGCAGTTACTTTAGCAATCAGCCCCAGCATTTT
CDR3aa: CASSYFSNQPQHF

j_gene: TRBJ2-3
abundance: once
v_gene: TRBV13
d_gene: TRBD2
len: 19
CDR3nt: TGTGCCAGCAGCCGGACGGGACTAGCGGGGGGGATGCGCACAGATACGCAGTATTTT
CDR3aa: CASSRTGLAGGMRTDTQYF

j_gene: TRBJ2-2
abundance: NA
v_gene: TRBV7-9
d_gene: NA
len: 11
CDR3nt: TGTGCCAGCAGCTTTGAGGGGGAGCTGTTTTTT
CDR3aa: CASSFEGELFF

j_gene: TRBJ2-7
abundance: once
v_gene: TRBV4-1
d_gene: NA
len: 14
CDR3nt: TGCGCCAGCAACCGGGACAGCGGGGCCTACGAGCAGTACTTC
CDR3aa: CASNRDSGAYEQYF

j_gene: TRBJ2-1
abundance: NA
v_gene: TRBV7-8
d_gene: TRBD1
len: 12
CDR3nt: TGTGCCAGCAGCCCCGGGCCAGGGGGCAACTTCTTC
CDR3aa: CASSPGPGGNFF

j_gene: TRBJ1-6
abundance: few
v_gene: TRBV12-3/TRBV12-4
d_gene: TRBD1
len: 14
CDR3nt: TGTGCCAGCAGTAGGGACAGGGCTAATTCACCCCTCCACTTT
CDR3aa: CASSRDRANSPLHF

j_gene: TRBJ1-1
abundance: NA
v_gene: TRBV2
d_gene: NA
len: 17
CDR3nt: TGTGCCAGCAGTGAACTGGCCCGGGGGGGCTTGAACACTGAAGCTTTCTTT
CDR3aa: CASSELARGGLNTEAFF

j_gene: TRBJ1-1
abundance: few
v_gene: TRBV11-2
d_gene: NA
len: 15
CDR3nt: TGTGCCAGCAGCTTAACTCCCAGGCTGCACACTGAAGCTTTCTTT
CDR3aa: CASSLTPRLHTEAFF

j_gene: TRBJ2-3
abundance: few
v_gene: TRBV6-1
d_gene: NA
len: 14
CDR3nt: TGTGCCAGCGCGCCCAGGGGGGTTGCAGATACGCAGTATTTT
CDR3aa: CASAPRGVADTQYF

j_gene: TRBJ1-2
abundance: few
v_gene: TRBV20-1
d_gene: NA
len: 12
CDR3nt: TGCAGTGCGAGGACAGTGAACTATGGCTACACCTTC
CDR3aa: CSARTVNYGYTF

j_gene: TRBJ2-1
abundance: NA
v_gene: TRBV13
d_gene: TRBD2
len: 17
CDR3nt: TGTGCCAGCAGCCCCCTGAGGTGGCGGGGGGCCTACAATGAGCAGTTCTTC
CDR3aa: CASSPLRWRGAYNEQFF

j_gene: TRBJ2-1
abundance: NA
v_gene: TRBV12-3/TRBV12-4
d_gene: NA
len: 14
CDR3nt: TGTGCCAGCACCCTCTCCAGCGGTTACAATGAGCAGTTCTTC
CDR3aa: CASTLSSGYNEQFF

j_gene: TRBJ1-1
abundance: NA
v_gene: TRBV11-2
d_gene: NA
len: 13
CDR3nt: TGTGCCAGCAGCTTAGGCCCCATCACTGAAGCTTTCTTT
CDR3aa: CASSLGPITEAFF

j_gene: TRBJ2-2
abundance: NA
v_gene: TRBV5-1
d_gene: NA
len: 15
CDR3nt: TGCGCCAGCAGTATATCGGGGACACGATACGGGGAGCTGTTTTTT
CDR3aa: CASSISGTRYGELFF

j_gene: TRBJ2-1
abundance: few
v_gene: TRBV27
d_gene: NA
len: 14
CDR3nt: TGTGCCGCGGCTCGCGGGGTCTCCTACAATGAGCAGTTCTTC
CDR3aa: CAAARGVSYNEQFF

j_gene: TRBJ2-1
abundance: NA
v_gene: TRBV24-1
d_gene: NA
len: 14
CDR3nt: TGTGCCACCAGTGATAACGGACCTTACAATGAGCAGTTCTTC
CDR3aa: CATSDNGPYNEQFF

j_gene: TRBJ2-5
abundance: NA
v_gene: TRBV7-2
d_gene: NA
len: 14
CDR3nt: TGTGCCAGCAGCTTAGAGGGGCCCGGGGGGACCCAGTACTTC
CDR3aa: CASSLEGPGGTQYF